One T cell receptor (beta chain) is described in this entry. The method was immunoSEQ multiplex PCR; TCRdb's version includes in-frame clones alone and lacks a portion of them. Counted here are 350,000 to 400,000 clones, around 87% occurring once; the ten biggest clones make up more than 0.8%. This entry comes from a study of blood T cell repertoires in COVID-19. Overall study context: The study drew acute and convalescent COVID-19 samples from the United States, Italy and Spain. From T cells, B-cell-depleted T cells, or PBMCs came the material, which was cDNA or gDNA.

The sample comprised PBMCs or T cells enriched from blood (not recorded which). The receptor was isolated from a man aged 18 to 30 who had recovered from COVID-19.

CDR3 nucleotides: TGTGCCAGTGGGGTCGCGGGATGGTACGAGCAGTACTTC. Amino acid sequence: CASGVAGWYEQYF. V is TRBV28 and J is TRBJ2-7; D is possibly TRBD2 (6 bases). V was cut by 9 bases and J by 4 bases, with 16 bases left in between. Germline CDR1 MDHEN, CDR2 SYDVKM. The CDR3 sequence is 13 residues long.